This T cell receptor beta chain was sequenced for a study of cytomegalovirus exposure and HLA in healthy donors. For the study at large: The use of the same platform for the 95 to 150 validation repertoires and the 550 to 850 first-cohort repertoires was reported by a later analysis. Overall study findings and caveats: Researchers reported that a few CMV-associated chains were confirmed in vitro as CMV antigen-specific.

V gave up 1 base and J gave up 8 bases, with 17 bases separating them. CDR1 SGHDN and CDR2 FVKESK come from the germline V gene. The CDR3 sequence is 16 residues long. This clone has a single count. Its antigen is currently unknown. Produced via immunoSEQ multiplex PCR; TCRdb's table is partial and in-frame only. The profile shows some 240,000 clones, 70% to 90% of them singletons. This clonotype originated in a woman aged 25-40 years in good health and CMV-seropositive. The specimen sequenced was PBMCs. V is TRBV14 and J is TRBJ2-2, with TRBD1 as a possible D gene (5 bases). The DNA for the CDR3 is TGTGCCAGCAGCCAAGGAATTGGACAAACCGGGGGGGAGCTGTTTTTT. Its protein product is CASSQGIGQTGGELFF.